This TCR beta chain is drawn from a study of blood T cells in healthy people across ages. Study-wide results and caveats: Estimates drawn from one million T cells were deemed to understate diversity.

Between the trimmed V and J ends, which lost 0 bases and 2 bases, there was a span of 8 bases. This CDR3 region has 14 residues. CDR1 is SGHRS and CDR2 is YFSETQ in the germline V gene. As to this clonotype: Its antigen remains unknown.

Alongside a J-beta primer mix, a sample-barcoded 5' primer served in a second PCR lasting roughly 7 to 11 cycles. TCRdb processed the 5' RACE reads anew with MiXCR; each CDR3 protein has one entry. This sample yields hundreds of thousands of distinct CDR3 sequences, of which roughly 26% are seen a single time; less than 3.5% belongs to the top ten. Separately, the same data were catalogued under a study of T cells of mothers and their children.

This sequence originates from a boy between 10 and 17 years old in good health. This chain connects TRBV5-1 to TRBJ1-1, with D unclear. The sample taken for sequencing was blood. Here the CDR3 DNA reads TGCGCCAGCAGCTTGGACGCAACCAACACTGAAGCTTTCTTT. Encoded protein: CASSLDATNTEAFF.